Included here is one T cell receptor (beta chain) sequence, with context. What it recognizes is unknown. This record belongs to a study of shared clonotypes between healthy human individuals. Deep-level settings were used for running the assay. Genomic DNA from each subset was divided evenly over several immunoSEQ plates. TCRdb's table, derived via immunoSEQ multiplex PCR, lists solely in-frame clones and lacks some. Among about 2.3 million clones, about nine tenths were seen once, and the ten largest hold around 0.35%. CDR1 is SSHAT, CDR2 FNYEAQ, per germline (reference sequence). The CDR3 has 16 amino acids. V was trimmed by 5 bases and J by 2 bases, leaving 16 bases between them. Study-level points and caveats: An expected dependence of interdonor clonotype sharing on sequencing depth was noted. Estimated richness values were generally larger in naive subsets than in memory subsets.

Sequences were obtained from naive CD4+ T cells from PBMCs. Subset reported: CD45RA+ positively selected. This TCR was sampled from a man between 18 and 35 years old in good health. Some clones in this sample may be carry-over from other donors' samples. The chain joins TRBV7-7 to TRBJ2-1, with TRBD1 as a possible D gene (6 bases). CDR3 in amino acids: CASSQAGATPYNEQFF. Written as DNA, the CDR3 is TGTGCCAGCAGCCAAGCAGGGGCTACTCCCTACAATGAGCAGTTCTTC.